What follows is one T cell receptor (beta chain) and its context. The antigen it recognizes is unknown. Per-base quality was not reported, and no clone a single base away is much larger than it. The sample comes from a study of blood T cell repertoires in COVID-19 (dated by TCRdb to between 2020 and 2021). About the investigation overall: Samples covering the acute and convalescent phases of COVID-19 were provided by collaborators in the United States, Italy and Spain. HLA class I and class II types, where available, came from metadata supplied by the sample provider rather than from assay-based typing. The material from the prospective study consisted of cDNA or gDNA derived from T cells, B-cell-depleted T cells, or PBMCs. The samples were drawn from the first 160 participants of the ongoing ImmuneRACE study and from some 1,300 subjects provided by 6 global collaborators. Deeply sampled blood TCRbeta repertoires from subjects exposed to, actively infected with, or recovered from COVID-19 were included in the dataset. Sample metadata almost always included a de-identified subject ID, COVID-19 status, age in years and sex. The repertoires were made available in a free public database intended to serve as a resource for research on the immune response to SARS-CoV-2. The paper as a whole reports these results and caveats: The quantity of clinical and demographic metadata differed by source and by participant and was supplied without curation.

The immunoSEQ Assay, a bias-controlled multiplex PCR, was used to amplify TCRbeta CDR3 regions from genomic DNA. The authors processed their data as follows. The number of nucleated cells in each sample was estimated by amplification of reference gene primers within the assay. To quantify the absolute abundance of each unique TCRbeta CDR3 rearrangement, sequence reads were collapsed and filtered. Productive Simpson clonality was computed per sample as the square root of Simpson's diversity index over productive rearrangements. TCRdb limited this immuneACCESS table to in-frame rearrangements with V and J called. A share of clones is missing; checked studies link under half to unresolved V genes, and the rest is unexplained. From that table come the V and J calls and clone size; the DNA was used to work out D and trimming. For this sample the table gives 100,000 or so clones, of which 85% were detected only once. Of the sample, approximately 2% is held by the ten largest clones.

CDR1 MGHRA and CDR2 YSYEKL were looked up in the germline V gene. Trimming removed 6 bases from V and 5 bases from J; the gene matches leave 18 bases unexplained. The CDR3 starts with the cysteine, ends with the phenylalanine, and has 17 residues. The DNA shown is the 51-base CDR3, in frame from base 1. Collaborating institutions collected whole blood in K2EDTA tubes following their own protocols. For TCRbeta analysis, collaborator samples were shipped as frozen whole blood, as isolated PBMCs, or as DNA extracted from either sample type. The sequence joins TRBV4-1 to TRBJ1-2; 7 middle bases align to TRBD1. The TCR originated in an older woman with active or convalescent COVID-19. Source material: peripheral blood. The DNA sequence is TGCGCCAGCAGTTTAGGCGGGACAGTAATTCCCAATTATGGCTACACCTTC. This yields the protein CASSLGGTVIPNYGYTF.